The entry below gives a single T cell receptor beta chain sequence along with its context. Its antigen is undetermined. This record belongs to a study of CD8+ T cells in alopecia areata. Germline V CDR1 and CDR2: SGHRS, YFSETQ. The CDR3 spans 15 residues. V shed 6 bases, J shed 0 bases, and the junction held 7 bases outside the gene matches. Regarding the study as a whole: Sequenced scalp T cells also include alphabeta T cells resident in normal skin. The study found TCR sharing across patients less clear than in mice, possibly for HLA reasons. Higher clonality and more expanded CD8+ clones appeared in lesional than normal scalp.

The study team obtained lesional scalp punch biopsies and peripheral blood from alopecia areata patients. RNA extraction and reverse transcription yielded cDNA as sequencing template. Using immunoSEQ multiplex PCR, the repertoire was profiled, and TCRdb retains in-frame clones only, with some absent. The data contain fewer than 150,000 clones, roughly two fifths of them seen just once; the ten biggest clones take up 2.5% to 3.5%. The rearrangement uses TRBV5-1 and TRBJ2-5, with 8 positions matching TRBD1. Sequencing was done on a sample of CD4+ T cells sorted from blood. The TCR originated in a human donor with alopecia areata. CDR3 sequence reads: CASTPAGGYQETQYF. In nucleotides, the CDR3 is TGCGCCAGCACCCCAGCAGGGGGCTACCAAGAGACCCAGTACTTC. The entire variable domain, with the rest obtained from reference TRBV5-1 and TRBJ2-5, is as follows: KAGVTQTPRYLIKTRGQQVTLSCSPISGHRSVSWYQQTPGQGLQFLFEYFSETQRNKGNFPGRFSGRQFSNSRSEMNVSTLELGDSALYLCASTPAGGYQETQYFGPGTRLLVL.